This TCR beta chain stems from a study of T cells in Graves' hyperthyroidism and ophthalmopathy. Germline assignment: CDR1 SGHNT and CDR2 YYREEE (reference sequence). The CDR3 spans 14 residues. The CDR3 regions of TCR beta were amplified from RNA transcripts. HTBI primers drove first-round RT-PCR of the TCR CDR3. TCRdb itself ran the multiplex PCR reads through MiXCR, one entry per CDR3 protein. The data show about 840,000 distinct CDR3 sequences, with about two fifths seen just once and 8.9% held by the top ten. A few counts support this clonotype. The junction departs from the called germline gene at one end, perhaps through a read error.

The source is a man younger than 35 with Graves' hyperthyroidism. The V and J genes are TRBV5-4 and TRBJ1-1; TRBD1 is a possible D gene (5 bases). The sample was blood. CDR3 sequence reads: CASTLQGGNTEAFF. The DNA for the CDR3 is TGTGCCAGCACCTTGCAGGGCGGGAACACTGAAGCTTTCTTT. Drawing the rest from reference TRBV5-4 and TRBJ1-1, the complete variable domain is ETGVTQSPTHLIKTRGQQVTLRCSSQSGHNTVSWYQQALGQGPQFIFQYYREEENGRGNFPPRFSGLQFPNYSSELNVNALELDDSALYLCASTLQGGNTEAFFGQGTRLTVV.